The subject of this entry is one T cell receptor (beta chain). This entry belongs to a study of regulatory T cells in long-lasting Graves disease. Time point defined: persistent/refractory GD, antithyroid drugs over 5 years with positive TRAb. PBMC RNA served as the TCR library source. According to the study, TCR beta libraries were built with iRepertoire HTBI primers and CDR3-region Arm-PCR. From the multiplex PCR reads, TCRdb called clonotypes with MiXCR, one entry per CDR3 protein. The sample includes 400,000 to 500,000 distinct CDR3 sequences, around 23% of them seen just once. This clonotype originated in a female donor with Graves disease. Source: peripheral blood mononuclear cells (PBMCs), taken when the disease was refractory, from a patient treated with antithyroid drugs.

CDR3: CASSVPSGTVVEQFF. CDR3 in DNA: TGTGCCAGCAGTGTCCCTTCGGGGACAGTGGTTGAGCAGTTCTTC. The chain links TRBV2 to TRBJ2-1, with 7 positions matching TRBD1. The CDR3 sequence is 15 residues long. Germline V gene sequence: CDR1 SNHLY, CDR2 FYNNEI. V was pared by 4 bases and J by 9 bases, with 12 bases of the junction left unmatched.